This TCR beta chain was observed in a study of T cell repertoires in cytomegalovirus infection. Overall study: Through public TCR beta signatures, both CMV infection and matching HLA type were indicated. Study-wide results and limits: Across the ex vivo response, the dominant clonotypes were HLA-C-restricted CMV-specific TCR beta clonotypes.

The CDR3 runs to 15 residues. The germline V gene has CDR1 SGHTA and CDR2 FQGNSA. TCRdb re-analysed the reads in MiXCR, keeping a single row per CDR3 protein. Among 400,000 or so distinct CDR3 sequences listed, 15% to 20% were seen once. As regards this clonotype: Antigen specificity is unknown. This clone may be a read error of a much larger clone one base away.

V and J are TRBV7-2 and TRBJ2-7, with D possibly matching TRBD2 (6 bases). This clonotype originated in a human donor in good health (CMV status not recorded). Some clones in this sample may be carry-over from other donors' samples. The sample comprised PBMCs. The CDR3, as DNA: TGTGTCAGCAGCACAGGACTACGAGGAGTTGACGAGCAGTACTTC. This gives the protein CVSSTGLRGVDEQYF.